The clone carrying this TCR beta chain was recorded at least ten times. The germline gene is not matched at one end of the junction; a read error may be the cause. Germline-derived CDR1 and CDR2 are SGHNT and YENEEA. The CDR3 contains 11 residues. The data were taken from a study of T cells in Graves' hyperthyroidism and ophthalmopathy. The investigators amplified TCR beta CDR3 regions from RNA transcripts. Initially, a first-round RT-PCR of the TCR CDR3 employed the HTBI primer set. TCRdb used MiXCR to reprocess the multiplex PCR reads, holding one entry per CDR3 protein. Counted here are 250,000 to 350,000 distinct CDR3 sequences, 22% occurring once; the ten biggest clones make up approximately 60%.

This sequence joins TRBV11-3 and TRBJ2-5; D remains ambiguous. The sample consisted of blood. The sequence was obtained from a man under 40 with Graves' ophthalmopathy. As DNA, the CDR3 is TGTGCCAGCAGCATAGAGGAGACCCAGTACTTC. Translating it yields CASSIEETQYF. Based on the CDR3 plus reference TRBV11-3 and TRBJ2-5, the full variable domain is EAGVVQSPRYKIIEKKQPVAFWCNPISGHNTLYWYLQNLGQGPELLIRYENEEAVDDSQLPKDRFSAERLKGVDSTLKIQPAELGDSAVYLCASSIEETQYFGPGTRLLVL.